The rows below give T cell receptor beta chains drawn from one sample of a study of glioma-infiltrating T cells after dendritic cell vaccination. Sequencing used immunoSEQ multiplex PCR; TCRdb keeps in-frame clones, though not all of them. The table lists more than 55,000 clones, 85% of them singletons. Here the sequenced sample was blood, taken after dendritic cell vaccination. The source of these receptors is a human donor with glioblastoma. The CDR3 runs from the conserved cysteine through the conserved F or W. The D gene is left open where the match is weak. Not every row has a clone size; where given, it reads once, few, many or a size class.

d_gene	abundance	v_gene	j_gene	CDR3nt	CDR3aa
NA	NA	TRBV7-8	TRBJ2-5	TGTGCCAGCAGCAAGGTCCGGAGAGGCGGTGAGACCCAGTACTTC	CASSKVRRGGETQYF
NA	few	TRBV25-1	TRBJ2-7	TGTGCCAGCAGTGAATTAGGGGAAGAGCAGTACTTC	CASSELGEEQYF
TRBD1	once	TRBV19	TRBJ2-3	TGTGCCAGTAGTATTGAGGGGACAGGGCATACGGATACGCAGTATTTT	CASSIEGTGHTDTQYF
NA	NA	TRBV4-2	TRBJ1-4	TGTGCCAGCAGGAGGCAGGGGACTAATGAAAAACTGTTTTTT	CASRRQGTNEKLFF
TRBD1	NA	TRBV5-1	TRBJ1-4	TGCGCCAGCAGCCCGGTAGACAGGGGGCATGAAAAACTGTTTTTT	CASSPVDRGHEKLFF
TRBD1	NA	TRBV5-4	TRBJ2-2	TGTGCCAGCAGCCACGCCGGGACAGCTCGCACCGGGGAGCTGTTTTTT	CASSHAGTARTGELFF
TRBD2	few	TRBV11-3	TRBJ2-7	TGTGCCAGCAGCTCGCTAGCGGGGACCTACGAGCAGTACTTC	CASSSLAGTYEQYF
NA	NA	TRBV30	TRBJ2-5	TGTGCCTGGACCCAAAGGGGGGGCTTCCAAGAGACCCAGTACTTC	CAWTQRGGFQETQYF
NA	NA	TRBV5-6	TRBJ1-5	TGTGCCAGCAGCTTGAGTTCAGACAATCAGCCCCAGCATTTT	CASSLSSDNQPQHF
TRBD2	once	TRBV2	TRBJ2-3	TGTGCCAGCAGTGAACAGGGCGGGGGGGCCGGAGATACGCAGTATTTT	CASSEQGGGAGDTQYF
TRBD1	NA	TRBV6-6	TRBJ2-2	TGTGCCAGCCAGGGGGCGCGAGCCACCGGGGAGCTGTTTTTT	CASQGARATGELFF
NA	NA	TRBV7-8	TRBJ2-5	TGTGCCAGCATCACACAACAGGGTATTAAAGAGACCCAGTACTTC	CASITQQGIKETQYF
NA	NA	TRBV15	TRBJ2-1	TGTGCCACCAGCCCAATTAAAGAGGTCCTAGATGAGCAGTTCTTC	CATSPIKEVLDEQFF
TRBD2	NA	TRBV5-1	TRBJ2-5	TGCGCCAGCAGTTGGGCGGGGGTTCACCAAGAGACCCAGTACTTC	CASSWAGVHQETQYF
TRBD1	NA	TRBV29-1	TRBJ2-7	TGCAGCGTTACGGGTAGGACAGGGACCTACGAGCAGTACTTC	CSVTGRTGTYEQYF
NA	NA	TRBV25-1	TRBJ1-1	TGTGCCAGCAGTGATAGGACACAAAACACTGAAGCTTTCTTT	CASSDRTQNTEAFF
TRBD2	NA	TRBV9	TRBJ2-2	TGTGCCAGCAGCCCCGGGGCTAGCGGGGGCTTGAGGGACACCGGGGAGCTGTTTTTT	CASSPGASGGLRDTGELFF
TRBD1	once	TRBV6-6	TRBJ1-2	TGTGCCAGCAGTGGACCGGACAGGGACTACTATGGCTACACCTTC	CASSGPDRDYYGYTF
NA	NA	TRBV18	TRBJ2-7	TGTGCCAGCTCATCGGGACTCCCTTACGAGCAGTACTTC	CASSSGLPYEQYF
TRBD2	few	TRBV10-3	TRBJ2-1	TGTGCCATTTCCAGACTAGCGGGGGAACCTTTTAGGCAGTTCTTC	CAISRLAGEPFRQFF
NA	NA	TRBV30	TRBJ1-5	TGTGCCTGGAGTGTAAACGGTGCGGGGTCCCTTAGAATTAGCAATCAGCCCCAGCATTTT	CAWSVNGAGSLRISNQPQHF
TRBD1	NA	TRBV7-9	TRBJ2-2	TGTGCCAGCAGCTTGGCGACAGGGACGAACACCGGGGAGCTGTTTTTT	CASSLATGTNTGELFF
TRBD1	NA	TRBV11-2	TRBJ1-1	TGTGCCAGCAGCCTGGGGACAGCGAACACTGAAGCTTTCTTT	CASSLGTANTEAFF
NA	NA	TRBV11-2	TRBJ1-2	TGTGCCAGCAGCTTAGGACAGAACTATGGCTACACCTTC	CASSLGQNYGYTF
NA	few	TRBV6-5	TRBJ1-3	TGTGCCAGCAGTTACAACCAGGGGTCCTCTGGAAACACCATATATTTT	CASSYNQGSSGNTIYF
TRBD1	NA	TRBV18	TRBJ2-7	TGTGCCAGCTCACCGCAGGGGGAAGGCGAGCAGTACTTC	CASSPQGEGEQYF
NA	NA	TRBV29-1	TRBJ2-1	TGCAGCGTTCGTAGGGGCCATGAGCAGTTCTTC	CSVRRGHEQFF
NA	NA	TRBV11-3	TRBJ2-1	TGTGCCAGCAGCTTGATATCCAGCTCCTACAATGAGCAGTTCTTC	CASSLISSSYNEQFF
TRBD1	NA	TRBV6-1	TRBJ1-6	TGTGCCAGTAGCCTGTGGGGCAGGGGGAATTCACCCCTCCACTTT	CASSLWGRGNSPLHF
TRBD1	once	TRBV7-9	TRBJ2-7	TGTGCCAGCAGCCAAGACAGGGGTTGGTACGAGCAGTACTTC	CASSQDRGWYEQYF
TRBD1	NA	TRBV9	TRBJ2-3	TGTGCCAGCAGCTTAGGACAGGGAGGCACAGATACGCAGTATTTT	CASSLGQGGTDTQYF
TRBD2	NA	TRBV5-8	TRBJ2-6	TGTGCCAGCAGTCTCCGGGGGGGGTCCCATCCCTCTGGGGCCAACGTCCTGACTTTC	CASSLRGGSHPSGANVLTF
TRBD1	NA	TRBV11-2	TRBJ1-1	TGTGCCAGCAGCGTAGGACAGGGACGGACTGAAGCTTTCTTT	CASSVGQGRTEAFF
NA	NA	TRBV4-2	TRBJ1-2	TGTGCCAGCAGCCAAAGATCTGTAATTTCTAAGATTGGTGGCTACACCTTC	CASSQRSVISKIGGYTF
TRBD1	NA	TRBV2	TRBJ2-5	TGTGCCAGCCGTACCGGACAGGGCCAAGAGACCCAGTACTTC	CASRTGQGQETQYF
NA	NA	TRBV6-5	TRBJ1-1	TGTGCCAGCAGTTATAGGGGTTCGGAGACAGAAGCTTTCTTT	CASSYRGSETEAFF
NA	NA	TRBV27	TRBJ2-5	TGTGCCAGCAGCACCGGAGAGACCCAGTACTTC	CASSTGETQYF
NA	NA	TRBV7-9	TRBJ1-2	TGTGCCAGCAGCTTTCCGGGAGGTTCAGATGGCTACACCTTC	CASSFPGGSDGYTF
NA	few	TRBV21-1	TRBJ2-3	TGTGCCAGCAGCAAAGCGCGGGGGGGCCTAGATACGCAGTATTTT	CASSKARGGLDTQYF
TRBD1	NA	TRBV11-2	TRBJ2-3	TGTGCCAGCAGCTCCCACGGGACAGGACGAGATACGCAGTATTTT	CASSSHGTGRDTQYF
TRBD2	once	TRBV9	TRBJ2-3	TGTGCCAGCAGCGTAACGGGGGGGGCTAGCACAGATACGCAGTATTTT	CASSVTGGASTDTQYF
NA	NA	TRBV27	TRBJ2-5	TGTGCCAGCAGTCCGCACGCCCTATCTAGCGTCCAAGAGACCCAGTACTTC	CASSPHALSSVQETQYF
TRBD1	NA	TRBV9	TRBJ2-7	TGTGCCAGCAGCGTAGAGACAGGGGGCGAGCAGTACTTC	CASSVETGGEQYF
TRBD1	NA	TRBV30	TRBJ1-4	TGTGCCTGGAGTCGGGACAGGGTCGGTGAAAAACTGTTTTTT	CAWSRDRVGEKLFF
TRBD1	NA	TRBV5-4	TRBJ2-2	TGTGCCAGCAGGGGACAGGGGACTTCTCCCGGGGAGCTGTTTTTT	CASRGQGTSPGELFF
NA	NA	TRBV11-3	TRBJ1-2	TGTGCCAGCAGTCAGCGTCGGGGGGAAGCTGGCTACACCTTC	CASSQRRGEAGYTF
NA	NA	TRBV7-2	TRBJ1-6	TGTGCCAGCAGCTTAGCCAGGCCTTCACCCCTCCACTTT	CASSLARPSPLHF
NA	NA	TRBV28	TRBJ1-4	TGTGCCAGCAGTTTTACCCCGGCTCGGGCAGGGCATAATGAAAAACTGTTTTTT	CASSFTPARAGHNEKLFF
NA	NA	TRBV30	TRBJ2-7	TGTGCCTGGAGGACAGGCGATATCTCCTACGAGCAGTACTTC	CAWRTGDISYEQYF
NA	once	TRBV9	TRBJ1-6	TGTGCCAGCAGCGTAGCTACGAATTCACCCCTCCACTTT	CASSVATNSPLHF
NA	NA	TRBV19	TRBJ2-5	TGTGCCACGGCGCGGGGGCCCAACACCAGAGAGACCCAGTACTTC	CATARGPNTRETQYF
NA	NA	TRBV7-9	TRBJ2-2	TGTGCCAGCAGCTTAGGAGGCATAGCCGAACCCACCGGGGAGCTGTTTTTT	CASSLGGIAEPTGELFF
TRBD1	NA	TRBV2	TRBJ2-1	TGTGCCAGCAGTGACAGGGACAGGCCATTACACGCCAATGAGCAGTTCTTC	CASSDRDRPLHANEQFF